The rows below give T cell receptor beta chains drawn from one sample of a study of cytomegalovirus exposure and HLA in healthy donors. The protocol was immunoSEQ multiplex PCR, while the TCRdb copy is restricted to in-frame clones and leaves out a portion. The sample carries under 110,000 clones, approximately 85% recorded once. Sample: PBMCs. The receptors here all came from a man in his thirties or forties in good health and CMV-seronegative. Each CDR3 is given with its conserved first and last residue. The order of the fields is CDR3 protein, CDR3 DNA, D gene, clone size, V gene, J gene. The D gene is left open where the match is weak. Clone size is stated in some rows and not others, as once, few, many or a class when expanded.

CDR3 protein: CATLRGEVGFF
CDR3 DNA: TGTGCCACCCTTCGGGGAGAAGTCGGTTTCTTT
D gene: -
clone size: -
V gene: TRBV19
J gene: TRBJ1-1

CDR3 protein: CASTSRYNEQFF
CDR3 DNA: TGTGCCAGCACCTCCAGGTACAATGAGCAGTTCTTC
D gene: -
clone size: -
V gene: TRBV2
J gene: TRBJ2-1

CDR3 protein: CASSLGQGATNEKLFF
CDR3 DNA: TGTGCCAGCAGCTTAGGACAGGGGGCGACTAATGAAAAACTGTTTTTT
D gene: TRBD1
clone size: -
V gene: TRBV7-8
J gene: TRBJ1-4

CDR3 protein: CASSPDPGYEQFF
CDR3 DNA: TGTGCCAGCAGCCCTGACCCAGGGTATGAGCAGTTCTTC
D gene: -
clone size: -
V gene: TRBV14
J gene: TRBJ2-1

CDR3 protein: CASSLRTGWGNQPQHF
CDR3 DNA: TGTGCCAGCAGCTTGCGGACAGGATGGGGCAATCAGCCCCAGCATTTT
D gene: TRBD1
clone size: -
V gene: TRBV7-8
J gene: TRBJ1-5

CDR3 protein: CAWNRDRANYGYTF
CDR3 DNA: TGTGCCTGGAATAGGGACAGGGCTAACTATGGCTACACCTTC
D gene: TRBD1
clone size: few
V gene: TRBV30
J gene: TRBJ1-2

CDR3 protein: CASSLRTSGAHEQFF
CDR3 DNA: TGTGCCAGCAGCCTACGGACTAGCGGGGCACATGAGCAGTTCTTC
D gene: TRBD2
clone size: -
V gene: TRBV5-4
J gene: TRBJ2-1

CDR3 protein: CASSVNRDGGGSSYNEQFF
CDR3 DNA: TGTGCCAGCAGCGTGAACCGGGATGGGGGGGGCAGCTCCTACAATGAGCAGTTCTTC
D gene: -
clone size: -
V gene: TRBV9
J gene: TRBJ2-1

CDR3 protein: CASSQVTSGRSSYEQYF
CDR3 DNA: TGTGCCAGCAGCCAAGTAACTAGCGGGAGGAGCTCCTACGAGCAGTACTTC
D gene: TRBD2
clone size: once
V gene: TRBV4-2
J gene: TRBJ2-7

CDR3 protein: CASSSSNTEAFF
CDR3 DNA: TGCGCCAGCAGCTCATCGAACACTGAAGCTTTCTTT
D gene: -
clone size: -
V gene: TRBV5-1
J gene: TRBJ1-1

CDR3 protein: CATSGTGGRGYEQYF
CDR3 DNA: TGTGCCACCAGCGGAACAGGGGGCCGGGGATACGAGCAGTACTTC
D gene: TRBD1
clone size: -
V gene: TRBV15
J gene: TRBJ2-7